Following are 30 T cell receptor beta chains from one sample sequenced in a study of neoadjuvant anti-PD-1 for oral cavity cancer. Assay used: immunoSEQ multiplex PCR; TCRdb lists only in-frame clones, some missing. The data show 15,000 to 20,000 clones, roughly 60% seen once. This specimen consisted of PBMCs, obtained before nivolumab (anti-PD-1) treatment. The receptors here all came from a person between 40 and 85 years old with oral cavity squamous cell carcinoma.

The V call is TRBV18, the J call TRBJ2-1; 10 nucleotides line up with TRBD1. With 2 bases clipped from V and 7 bases from J, the junction kept 20 bases outside the gene matches. Germline V gene lookup returns CDR1 KGHSH and CDR2 LQKENI. This CDR3 contains 20 residues. CDR3 loop: CASSPAGTGVRESPRNEQFF. The CDR3 DNA reads TGTGCCAGCTCACCAGCCGGGACAGGGGTTCGGGAGAGTCCCCGGAATGAGCAGTTCTTC.

CDR3: CAWSLLASHHEQFF. CDR3 bases: TGTGCCTGGAGTCTGCTAGCTTCTCATCATGAGCAGTTCTTC. The V and J genes are TRBV30 and TRBJ2-1, with D possibly TRBD2 on 5 matching bases. The germline V gene encodes CDR1 GTSNPN and CDR2 SVGIG (reference sequence). This CDR3 region has 14 residues. V was trimmed by 2 bases and J by 8 bases, leaving 16 bases between them.

This rearrangement joins TRBV7-9 to TRBJ1-1, with no clear D. Germline lookup yields CDR1 SEHNR and CDR2 FQNEAQ (reference sequence). V lost 1 base and J lost 1, with 4 bases in between. The CDR3 sequence is 13 residues long. The CDR3 loop is CASSLVENTEAFF. CDR3 sequence (DNA): TGTGCCAGCAGCTTAGTAGAGAACACTGAAGCTTTCTTT.

This chain connects TRBV28 to TRBJ1-5; no reliable D call. The germline CDR1 and CDR2 sequences are MDHEN and SYDVKM. Trimming took 7 bases from V and 3 from J, leaving 10 bases between them. This CDR3 has 13 amino acids. In nucleotides, the CDR3 is TGTGCCAGCACCGGAGACCCCAATCAGCCCCAGCATTTT. Translation: CASTGDPNQPQHF.

This clone turned up a few times. The V call is TRBV6-5, the J call TRBJ1-2; the D is unclear. V lost 6 bases to trimming and J lost 7 bases, with 12 bases between them. The germline V gene has CDR1 MNHEY and CDR2 SVGAGI. The CDR3 covers 12 residues. CDR3 residues: CASRPTRAGYTF. Written as DNA, the CDR3 is TGTGCCAGCAGACCTACGAGGGCTGGCTACACCTTC.

The J gene is TRBJ1-2, the V gene TRBV6-5; a weak D match, TRBD1 (5 bases). The CDR3 extends over 15 amino acids. Trimming removed 6 bases from V and 0 bases from J, with 14 bases in between. Germline assignment: CDR1 MNHEY and CDR2 SVGAGI. Here the CDR3 DNA reads TGTGCCAGCAGAGGGGCAGGGTCCTCTAACTATGGCTACACCTTC. Encoded protein: CASRGAGSSNYGYTF.

Only one count was recorded for this clone. This rearrangement joins TRBV9 to TRBJ2-7, with 9 positions matching TRBD2. Germline CDR1 SGDLS, CDR2 YYNGEE. The CDR3 sequence is 17 residues long. Losses at the gene ends were 0 bases for V and 5 bases for J; bases not matched to a gene: 12. The CDR3 sequence is CASSVGPGGVAGDEQYF. For the CDR3, the DNA is TGTGCCAGCAGCGTAGGGCCGGGGGGGGTAGCGGGAGACGAGCAGTACTTC. Supplemented by reference TRBV9 and TRBJ2-7, the full variable domain reads DSGVTQTPKHLITATGQRVTLRCSPRSGDLSVYWYQQSLDQGLQFLIQYYNGEERAKGNILERFSAQQFPDLHSELNLSSLELGDSALYFCASSVGPGGVAGDEQYFGPGTRLTVT.

CDR3 amino acids: CSVEGPGNQPQHF. The CDR3 coding sequence is TGCAGCGTTGAAGGACCGGGGAATCAGCCCCAGCATTTT. The J gene is TRBJ1-5, the V gene TRBV29-1; D is uncertain. CDR3 length equals 13 residues. Trimming removed 1 base at V and 4 bases at J, with 8 bases between. Germline assignment: CDR1 SQVTM and CDR2 ANQGSEA.

This clone was seen only once. The J gene is TRBJ2-7, the V gene TRBV25-1; 8 nucleotides align to TRBD2. In germline, CDR1 is MGHDK, CDR2 SYGVNS. The CDR3 length is 15 residues. After removal of 3 bases from V and 1 base from J, the junction contained 5 bases not matched to a gene. CDR3 loop: CASSETGGSSYEQYF. In DNA, the CDR3 is TGTGCCAGCAGTGAGACGGGAGGGTCGTCCTACGAGCAGTACTTC.

Only one count was recorded for this clone. The chain is built from TRBV11-2 and TRBJ2-7; D ambiguous. V lost 5 bases to trimming and J lost 6 bases, with 14 bases between them. Germline lookup yields CDR1 SGHAT and CDR2 FQNNGV. The CDR3 is 13 amino acids. The CDR3 bases are TGTGCCAGCAGCCCGGTCGCTGGGTTCGAGCAGTACTTC. Its protein is CASSPVAGFEQYF.

This chain connects TRBV4-2 to TRBJ2-1; D is undetermined. The CDR3 loop spans 15 amino acids. Trimming took 0 bases from V and 4 from J, leaving 10 bases between them. Germline values: CDR1 LGHNA, CDR2 YNFKEQ. CDR3 in DNA: TGTGCCAGCAGCCAAGAGGCGGACGTATACAATGAGCAGTTCTTC. Protein product: CASSQEADVYNEQFF.

V is TRBV15 and J is TRBJ2-7, with 10 bases aligning to TRBD1. V gave up 6 bases and J gave up 4 bases; unmatched junction bases: 9. Germline CDR1 LNHNV, CDR2 YYDKDF (reference sequence). This CDR3 contains 15 residues. The CDR3 DNA sequence: TGTGCCACCAGGAACTCCCGGACAGGGGGTTACGAGCAGTACTTC. It translates to CATRNSRTGGYEQYF.

The chain employs TRBV6-5 and TRBJ2-1, with D perhaps TRBD2 (6 bases). The CDR3 extends over 14 amino acids. V gave up 5 bases and J gave up 7 bases, with 15 bases separating them. Looked up from germline, CDR1 is MNHEY and CDR2 is SVGAGI. The CDR3 is CASSPPRGRNEQFF. The CDR3 DNA reads as TGTGCCAGCAGTCCCCCGAGAGGGAGGAATGAGCAGTTCTTC.

The gene calls are TRBV7-8 and TRBJ1-1; a possible D gene is TRBD1 (5 bases). Germline V lookup: CDR1 SGHVS, CDR2 FQNEAQ. Trimming stripped 1 base from V and 1 base from J, with 7 bases between. The CDR3 is made up of 14 amino acids. CDR3 residues: CASSLGTGNTEAFF. The CDR3 coding sequence is TGTGCCAGCAGCTTAGGAACAGGGAACACTGAAGCTTTCTTT. Filled out from reference TRBV7-8 and TRBJ1-1, the complete variable domain reads GAGVSQSPRYKVAKRGQDVALRCDPISGHVSLFWYQQALGQGPEFLTYFQNEAQLDKSGLPSDRFFAERPEGSVSTLKIQRTQQEDSAVYLCASSLGTGNTEAFFGQGTRLTVV.

With regard to this clone: This same CDR3 is encoded by further DNA sequences in the sample. This sequence joins TRBV10-3 and TRBJ1-3, with D maybe TRBD1 (6 bases). Trimming stripped 6 bases from V and 0 bases from J, with 6 bases between. The CDR3 has 13 residues. From germline, CDR1 is ENHRY and CDR2 SYGVKD. CDR3 bases: TGTGCCATCAGGGACAGCTCTGGAAACACCATATATTTT. It translates to CAIRDSSGNTIYF.

The chain recombines TRBV5-1 with TRBJ2-3; D remains unclear. With 2 bases removed from V and 4 bases from J, the gap between germline ends came to 8 bases. The CDR3 contains 13 residues. Germline assignment: CDR1 SGHRS and CDR2 YFSETQ. The chain's CDR3 is CASSFTGADTQYF. DNA for the CDR3: TGCGCCAGCAGCTTTACGGGTGCAGATACGCAGTATTTT.

The chain links TRBV27 to TRBJ1-2; D remains unclear. CDR3 size: 17 residues. Germline CDR1 MNHEY, CDR2 SMNVEV (reference sequence). V was pared by 4 bases and J by 0 bases, with 18 bases between. CDR3: CASSSARGNPANYGYTF. In DNA form, the CDR3 reads TGTGCCAGCAGTTCGGCCCGAGGAAATCCCGCTAACTATGGCTACACCTTC.

This chain uses TRBV7-3 with TRBJ2-3; 7 bases are a match to TRBD1. Germline CDR1 SGHTA, CDR2 FQGTGA. There are 16 residues in the CDR3. The V gene end was trimmed by 0 bases and the J gene end by 2 bases; junction bases not matched to a gene: 5. CDR3: CASSLTGTVFTDTQYF. Written as DNA, the CDR3 is TGTGCCAGCAGCTTAACCGGGACAGTATTCACAGATACGCAGTATTTT.

The gene calls are TRBV19 and TRBJ2-1, with 8 bases matching TRBD2. CDR1 and CDR2 from the germline V gene are LNHDA and SQIVND (reference sequence). The CDR3 totals 16 residues. Germline trimming cut 0 bases from V and 2 bases from J; bases unmatched to any gene: 3. The CDR3 DNA sequence: TGTGCCAGTAGTATAGAGGCGGGGGGACCCTACAATGAGCAGTTCTTC. The encoded protein is CASSIEAGGPYNEQFF.

This clone was observed a few times. The rearrangement joins TRBV2 to TRBJ2-3, with D unresolved. This CDR3 has 14 residues. V was shortened by 6 bases and J by 7 bases, with 17 bases between the two germline ends. CDR1 SNHLY and CDR2 FYNNEI come from the germline V gene. CDR3 region: CASRGDFNFNTQYF. The CDR3 DNA reads TGTGCCAGCAGAGGAGACTTTAATTTTAATACGCAGTATTTT.

This chain connects TRBV19 to TRBJ2-7; 9 bases agree with TRBD1. The CDR3 runs to 14 residues. Per the germline V gene, CDR1 is LNHDA and CDR2 is SQIVND (reference sequence). V lost 8 bases, J lost 1 base, and 6 bases stayed unmatched. CDR3 DNA sequence: TGTGCCAGTGCACCCGGGACAGGGTCCTACGAGCAGTACTTC. Translation: CASAPGTGSYEQYF. Full variable domain (missing parts from reference TRBV19 and TRBJ2-7): DGGITQSPKYLFRKEGQNVTLSCEQNLNHDAMYWYRQDPGQGLRLIYYSQIVNDFQKGDIAEGYSVSREKKESFPLTVTSAQKNPTAFYLCASAPGTGSYEQYFGPGTRLTVT.

CDR3 in DNA: TGCGCCAGCAGACTTAGAGGGGGAAACATTCAGTACTTC. As protein: CASRLRGGNIQYF. The V call is TRBV5-1, the J call TRBJ2-4; a weak D match, TRBD1 (6 bases). CDR1 and CDR2 (germline): SGHRS, YFSETQ. V gave up 5 bases and J gave up 6 bases, with 12 bases separating them. The CDR3 is 13 amino acids.

J is TRBJ1-1 and V is TRBV29-1, with D perhaps matching TRBD1 (5 bases). Germline V gene data show CDR1 as SQVTM and CDR2 as ANQGSEA. V lost 0 bases and J lost 4, with 15 bases in between. This CDR3 is built from 15 residues. This CDR3 is CSVEDSVGGGTEAFF. The CDR3 DNA sequence: TGCAGCGTTGAAGACTCTGTGGGGGGGGGCACTGAAGCTTTCTTT.

This rearrangement joins TRBV5-1 to TRBJ1-2; 7 bases are shared with TRBD1. This CDR3 contains 15 residues. V gave up 2 bases and J gave up 4 bases; unmatched junction bases: 8. Germline lookup yields CDR1 SGHRS and CDR2 YFSETQ. The CDR3: CASSFGRGSIYGYTF. CDR3 bases: TGCGCCAGCAGCTTTGGCAGGGGGTCGATCTATGGCTACACCTTC.

The chain couples TRBV7-8 to TRBJ2-3; D perhaps matches TRBD1 (6 bases). Germline V gene sequence: CDR1 SGHVS, CDR2 FQNEAQ. V was pared by 6 bases and J by 6 bases, with 22 bases between. The CDR3 totals 16 residues. The CDR3 loop reads CASSPYAGVPVDTQYF. CDR3 nucleotide sequence: TGTGCCAGCAGTCCATATGCAGGGGTTCCGGTGGATACGCAGTATTTT.

The chain joins TRBV30 to TRBJ2-7; D call uncertain. CDR1 is GTSNPN, CDR2 SVGIG, per germline (reference sequence). The CDR3 is 11 amino acids. V was trimmed by 3 bases and J by 12 bases, leaving 15 bases between them. CDR3 in amino acids: CAWSVDRIRYF. CDR3 DNA sequence: TGTGCCTGGAGCGTGGACCGGATTAGGTACTTC.

The gene calls are TRBV4-1 and TRBJ2-5; D may correspond to TRBD1 or TRBD2 (5 bases each). CDR3 length: 14 amino acids. Trimming removed 1 base from V and 5 bases from J, with 11 bases in between. CDR1 is MGHRA and CDR2 is YSYEKL in the germline V gene. CDR3 protein: CASSQVQGGETQYF. In DNA form, the CDR3 reads TGCGCCAGCAGCCAAGTTCAGGGCGGGGAGACCCAGTACTTC.

Only a few counts were recorded for this clone. The genes are TRBV5-4 and TRBJ2-7; D is unresolved. V lost 0 bases to trimming and J lost 2 bases, with 9 bases between them. Germline lookup yields CDR1 SGHNT and CDR2 YYREEE (reference sequence). The CDR3 has 14 amino acids. The CDR3 spells CASSLAGVAYEQYF. CDR3 bases: TGTGCCAGCAGCTTGGCGGGTGTCGCCTACGAGCAGTACTTC.

The genes are TRBV11-1 and TRBJ2-7; TRBD2 matches 7 bases. The V and J ends lost 5 bases and 1 base, in that order; junction bases with no gene match: 2. The CDR3 has 13 amino acids. The germline V gene has CDR1 SGHAT and CDR2 FQDESV (reference sequence). The CDR3, as DNA: TGTGCCAGCAGCCCCGGGAGGTCCTACGAGCAGTACTTC. Its translation is CASSPGRSYEQYF.

The CDR3 DNA follows: TGCGCCAGCAGCTTGGGGCCCGACAGGGGCAATCAGCCCCAGCATTTT. It translates to CASSLGPDRGNQPQHF. The genes are TRBV5-1 and TRBJ1-5; 7 bases are a match to TRBD1. Unmatched junction bases numbered 5, after V lost 0 bases and J lost 2 bases. Germline assignment: CDR1 SGHRS and CDR2 YFSETQ. CDR3 length equals 16 residues.